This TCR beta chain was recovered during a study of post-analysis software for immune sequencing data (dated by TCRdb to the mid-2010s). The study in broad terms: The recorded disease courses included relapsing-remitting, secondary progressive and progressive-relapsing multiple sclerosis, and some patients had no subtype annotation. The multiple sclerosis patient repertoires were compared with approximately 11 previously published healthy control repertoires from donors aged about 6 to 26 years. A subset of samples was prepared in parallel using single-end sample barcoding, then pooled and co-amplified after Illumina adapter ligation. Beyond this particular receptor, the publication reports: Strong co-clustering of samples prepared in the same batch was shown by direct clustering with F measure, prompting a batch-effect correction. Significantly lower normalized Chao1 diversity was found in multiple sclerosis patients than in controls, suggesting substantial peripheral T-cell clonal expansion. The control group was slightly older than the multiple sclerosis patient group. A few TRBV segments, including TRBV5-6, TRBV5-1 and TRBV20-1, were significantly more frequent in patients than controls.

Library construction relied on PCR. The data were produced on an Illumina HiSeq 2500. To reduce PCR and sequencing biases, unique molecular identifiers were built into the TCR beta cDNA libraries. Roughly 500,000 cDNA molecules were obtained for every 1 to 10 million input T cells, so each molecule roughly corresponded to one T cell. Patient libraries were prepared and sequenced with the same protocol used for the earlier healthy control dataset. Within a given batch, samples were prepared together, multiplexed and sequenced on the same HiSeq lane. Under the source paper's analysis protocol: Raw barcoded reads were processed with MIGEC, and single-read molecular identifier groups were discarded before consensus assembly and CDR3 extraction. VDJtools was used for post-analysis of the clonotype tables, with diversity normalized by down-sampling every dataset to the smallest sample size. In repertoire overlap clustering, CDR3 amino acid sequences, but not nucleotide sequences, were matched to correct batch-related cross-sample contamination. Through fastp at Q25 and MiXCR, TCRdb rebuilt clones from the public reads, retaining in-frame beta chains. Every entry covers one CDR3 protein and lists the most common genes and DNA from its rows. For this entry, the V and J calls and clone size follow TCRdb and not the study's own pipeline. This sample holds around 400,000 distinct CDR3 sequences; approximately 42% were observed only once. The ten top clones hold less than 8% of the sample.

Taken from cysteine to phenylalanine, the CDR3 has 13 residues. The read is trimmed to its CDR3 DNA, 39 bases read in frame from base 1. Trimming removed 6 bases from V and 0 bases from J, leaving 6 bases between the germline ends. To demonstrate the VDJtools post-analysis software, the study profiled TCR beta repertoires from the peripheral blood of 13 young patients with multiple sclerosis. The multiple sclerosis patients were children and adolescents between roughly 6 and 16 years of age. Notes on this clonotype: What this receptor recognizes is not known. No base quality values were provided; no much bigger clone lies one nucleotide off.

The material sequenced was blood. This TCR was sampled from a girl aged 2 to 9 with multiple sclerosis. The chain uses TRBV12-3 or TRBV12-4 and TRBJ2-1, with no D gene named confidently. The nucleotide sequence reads TGTGCCAGCAGCCAAGGCTCCTACAATGAGCAGTTCTTC. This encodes CASSQGSYNEQFF.